This T cell receptor (beta chain) originates from a study of cytomegalovirus exposure and HLA in healthy donors. General study results and limits: Roughly even sequencing depth across donors was the assumption behind the presence/absence analyses. Beyond CMV serostatus, there was no information to go on about immune exposure.

Comments on this clone: Its specificity is unknown.

The primer mix had 60 Vbeta and 13 Jbeta primers. The data were produced by immunoSEQ multiplex PCR, yet TCRdb's version contains in-frame clones alone and is incomplete. The table lists fewer than 150,000 clones, around 77% of them singletons. The TCR sequence derives from a man in his fifties or sixties in good health and CMV-seronegative. Sequenced input: PBMCs.

CDR3 sequence: CASSNSGWTSGSYEQYF. In DNA, the CDR3 is TGTGCCAGCAGCAACTCTGGTTGGACTAGCGGCTCCTACGAGCAGTACTTC. The chain employs TRBV7-8 and TRBJ2-7; 10 positions match TRBD2. The CDR3 runs 17 residues. The germline gives CDR1 SGHVS, CDR2 FQNEAQ. J was trimmed by 0 bases and V by 5 bases; bases with no gene match: 10.